This T cell receptor beta chain is drawn from a study of beta chain features in type 1 diabetes. There are a few counts of this clone. Its specificity is not known. Study-wide points: Fewer junction insertions and more nucleotide deletions appeared in type 1 diabetes patients. Researchers cautioned that cDNA sequencing could over-represent cells with high TCR expression. Moderate but significant shortening of TCRB CDR3s was recorded in all four CD4+ subsets from Type 1 diabetes patients.

Each sorted population was over 98% pure. Sequencing targeted expressed TCRB transcripts, as all isolated RNA had been reverse transcribed. Measured with immunoSEQ multiplex PCR; TCRdb has only the in-frame clones, and not every one. The data show under 300,000 clones, roughly 20% seen once. This CDR3 contains 16 residues. Germline CDR1 and CDR2: SQVTM and ANQGSEA. The V and J ends lost 3 bases and 1 base, in that order; junction bases with no gene match: 9. The sample comprised naive CD4+ T cells from blood. The J gene is TRBJ1-1, the V gene TRBV29-1; 9 bases match TRBD1. The origin of this receptor is a woman between 40 and 55 years old with type 1 diabetes. The CDR3 nucleotides are TGCAGCGTTGACGGCCCGGGACAGGGTTGGAACACTGAAGCTTTCTTT. Its protein is CSVDGPGQGWNTEAFF.